This entry concerns a single T cell receptor beta chain. Its antigen has not been determined. No base-level quality is on record; no much larger clone is a single base apart. Each collaborating institution followed its own protocols to collect whole blood in K2EDTA tubes. For TCRbeta analysis, collaborators shipped samples in one of three forms: frozen whole blood, isolated PBMCs, or DNA extracted from either of those sample types. TCRbeta CDR3 regions were amplified from genomic DNA by means of the immunoSEQ Assay, a bias-controlled multiplex PCR. The original pipeline was this. Nucleated cell counts per sample were estimated from amplification of reference gene primers within the assay. To quantify the absolute abundance of each unique TCRbeta CDR3 rearrangement, sequence reads were collapsed and filtered. For each sample, productive Simpson clonality was calculated by taking the square root of Simpson's diversity index across productive rearrangements. TCRdb took this table from immuneACCESS and kept in-frame rearrangements with V and J called. Such tables lack part of the clones; where checked against another copy, unresolved V genes explain under half of the gap, and the rest is unexplained. V and J calls plus clone size are reproduced from that table; the DNA served to infer D and trimming. For this sample there are about 120,000 clones; approximately 80% appear just once. Around 1.9% of the sample comes from the top ten.

This sample is drawn from a study of blood T cell repertoires in COVID-19 (dated by TCRdb to 2020 to 2021). Study-wide context: Samples covering the acute and convalescent phases of COVID-19 were provided by collaborators in the United States, Italy and Spain. The dataset comprised deeply sampled blood TCRbeta repertoires from subjects exposed to, actively infected with, or recovered from COVID-19. Where HLA class I and class II types were available, the types were taken from metadata supplied by the sample provider, not from assay-based typing. A de-identified subject ID, COVID-19 status, age in years and sex were almost always included in the sample metadata. The material from the prospective study consisted of cDNA or gDNA derived from T cells, B-cell-depleted T cells, or PBMCs. The repertoires were released in a freely available public database intended as a resource for research on the immune response to SARS-CoV-2. Samples came from the ongoing ImmuneRACE study (first 160 participants) plus 1,254 subjects from 6 global collaborators.

Here is what the overall study found, with its caveats: The quantity of clinical and demographic metadata differed by source and by participant and was supplied without curation.

The source is a man between 70 and 80 years old with acute or convalescent COVID-19. The sample comprised peripheral blood.

The DNA reads TGTGCCAGCAGCCAAACCCAGACAGGGGGCAAGAGGGCTTTCTTT. Its translation reads: CASSQTQTGGKRAFF. The V and J genes are TRBV3-1 (or the pseudogene TRBV3-2) and TRBJ1-1; 10 middle bases align to TRBD1. Clipping removes 2 bases from V and 11 bases from J, with 11 as the unmatched junction base count. CDR1 and CDR2 are drawn from the germline V gene (reference sequence): LGHDT, YNNKEL. Taken from cysteine to phenylalanine, the CDR3 has 15 residues. CDR3 DNA only is kept here, 45 bases in frame from base 1.